This T cell receptor beta chain was observed in a study of blood T cell repertoires in COVID-19 (TCRdb year 2020). The study in broad terms: Samples from collaborators originated in the United States, Italy and Spain and spanned both the acute and convalescent phases of COVID-19. The prospective study material was composed of cDNA or gDNA derived from T cells, B-cell-depleted T cells, or PBMCs. Subjects who had been exposed to COVID-19, were actively infected with it, or had recovered from it provided the deeply sampled blood TCRbeta repertoires that made up the dataset. The repertoires were released in a freely available public database intended as a resource for research on the immune response to SARS-CoV-2. Samples were obtained from the ongoing ImmuneRACE study (first 160 participants) and from 1,200 or so subjects provided by 6 global collaborators. The sample metadata nearly always contained a de-identified subject ID, COVID-19 status, age in years and sex. HLA class I and class II types, where available, came from metadata supplied by the sample provider rather than from assay-based typing.

The immunoSEQ Assay, a bias-controlled multiplex PCR, was used to amplify TCRbeta CDR3 regions from genomic DNA. Processing in the source paper ran as follows. Nucleated cell counts per sample were estimated from amplification of reference gene primers within the assay. Sequence reads were collapsed and filtered to measure the absolute abundance of every unique TCRbeta CDR3 rearrangement. For each sample, productive Simpson clonality was calculated as the square root of Simpson's diversity index over productive rearrangements. TCRdb mirrors the immuneACCESS table, restricted to in-frame sequences. Some clones are absent from its copies; in checked studies, under half trace to an unresolved V gene, and the reason for the others is unknown. V, J and clone size are those of that table, while D and trimming were read from the DNA. For this sample there are approximately 72,000 clones; roughly 86% appear just once. The ten largest clones represent less than 15% of the sample.

The research as a whole found: Clinical and demographic metadata were provided uncurated, with the amount varying by source and participant.

Points on this clone: The antigen this receptor binds is unknown. Base-call qualities are not available, and no considerably larger clone is one nucleotide away.

Whole blood was collected in K2EDTA tubes by collaborating institutions according to the institutions' own protocols. For TCRbeta analysis, collaborators shipped samples as frozen whole blood, isolated PBMCs, or DNA extracted from either of those sample types. Taken from cysteine to phenylalanine, the CDR3 has 15 residues. Only CDR3 DNA is held: 45 bases, read in frame from base 1. V is pared back by 6 bases and J by 10 bases, with 19 bases lying between the germline termini. CDR1 and CDR2, per the germline V gene (reference sequence), are MNHNY and SVGAGI. The sequence came from a woman aged 55-69 years with acute or convalescent COVID-19. The chain joins TRBV6-6 to TRBJ1-6; D gene: possibly TRBD1, on 5 matching bases. Sequencing was performed on peripheral blood. The nucleotide sequence reads as follows: TGTGCCAGCAGCCTACGCGGAGGGGAGAGGTCACCCCTCCACTTT. Its coded protein is CASSLRGGERSPLHF.